The 31 T cell receptor beta chains below all came from one sample that was sequenced in a study of shared clonotypes between healthy human individuals. Here immunoSEQ multiplex PCR was the method, and the copy in TCRdb shows in-frame clones only, minus some. The table lists 170,000 or so clones, 66% of them singletons. Sequenced material: memory CD4+ T cells sorted from blood. Subset here: CD45RA-negative fraction. Receptors were obtained from a man under 40 in good health.

The chain employs TRBV7-9 and TRBJ2-7, with D possibly TRBD1 on 5 matching bases. CDR1 is SEHNR, CDR2 FQNEAQ, per germline (reference sequence). The V gene lost 2 bases and the J gene lost 7 bases, with 6 bases spanning the gap. This CDR3 region has 11 residues. The CDR3 loop reads CASSLRTEQYF. CDR3 nucleotides: TGTGCCAGCAGCTTACGGACAGAGCAGTACTTC.

CDR3 sequence (DNA): TGTGCCAGCAACTTAAGGACAGTACAAGAGACCCAGTACTTC. Translating gives CASNLRTVQETQYF. The chain couples TRBV2 to TRBJ2-5; D is perhaps TRBD1 (6 bases). Germline-derived CDR1 and CDR2 are SNHLY and FYNNEI. CDR3 length: 14 residues. Deletions cut 7 bases from V and 2 bases from J, with 14 bases between.

The chain carries TRBV23-1 and TRBJ1-5, with 7 bases that match TRBD1. TRBV23-1 is given ORF status, its function remaining uncertain. The CDR3 is made up of 17 amino acids. J was trimmed by 6 bases and V by 0 bases; bases with no gene match: 11. The CDR3 sequence is CASSQSGRQGQLQPQHF. In nucleotides, the CDR3 is TGCGCCAGCAGTCAATCGGGGAGACAGGGACAACTTCAGCCCCAGCATTTT.

This clone has more than one count but fewer than ten. The chain has TRBV5-1 and TRBJ2-2, with 11 bases identical to TRBD2. The J segment lost 7 bases and the V segment lost 2 bases, leaving 7 bases of the junction unmatched. The CDR3 contains 16 residues. CDR1 is SGHRS and CDR2 is YFSETQ in the germline V gene. The CDR3 region has the DNA TGCGCCAGCAGCTTATCACTAGCGGGAGTTGGCGGGGAGCTGTTTTTT. This translates into CASSLSLAGVGGELFF.

The chain is built from TRBV7-8 and TRBJ2-7; 11 bases fit TRBD2. The CDR3 runs to 15 residues. In germline, CDR1 is SGHVS, CDR2 FQNEAQ. V lost 1 base to trimming and J lost 7 bases; unmatched junction nucleotides: 6. CDR3 sequence: CASSLVTSGTVEQYF. The CDR3 DNA follows: TGTGCCAGCAGCTTAGTGACTAGCGGGACTGTGGAGCAGTACTTC.

The CDR3 region has the DNA TGTGCCAGCAGCCCTCATGAGAGTTACGAGCAGTACTTC. Residues: CASSPHESYEQYF. The chain combines TRBV9 with TRBJ2-7; D uncertain. The V and J ends lost 4 bases and 4 bases respectively, with 12 bases between them. Germline loops: CDR1 SGDLS, CDR2 YYNGEE. The CDR3 contains 13 residues.

The V gene is TRBV5-1, the J gene TRBJ2-3; unclear D gene. Trimming removed 4 bases from V and 0 bases from J, with 12 bases in between. The CDR3 loop spans 15 amino acids. Germline CDR1 is SGHRS and CDR2 is YFSETQ. CDR3 nucleotides: TGCGCCAGCAGCACGGACGGTTATAGCACAGATACGCAGTATTTT. Translated: CASSTDGYSTDTQYF.

CDR3 sequence reads: CSAGGTEAFF. The CDR3 DNA reads TGCAGCGCGGGGGGCACTGAAGCTTTCTTT. The chain links TRBV29-1 to TRBJ1-1, with TRBD1 as a possible D gene (5 bases). The CDR3 is 10 residues long. Between the trimmed V and J ends, which lost 7 bases and 4 bases, there was a span of 7 bases. Germline V lookup: CDR1 SQVTM, CDR2 ANQGSEA.

The chain recombines TRBV9 with TRBJ2-3; D possibly corresponds to TRBD1 (5 bases). This CDR3 spans 16 amino acids. The V and J ends lost 0 bases and 0 bases respectively, with 11 bases between them. CDR1 and CDR2 from the germline V gene are SGDLS and YYNGEE. CDR3 in DNA: TGTGCCAGCAGCGTAGCTCAGGGAATCAGCACAGATACGCAGTATTTT. This codes for CASSVAQGISTDTQYF.

The gene calls are TRBV10-1 and TRBJ2-1, with 16 bases that match TRBD2. CDR1 WNHNN and CDR2 SYGVQD come from the germline V gene (reference sequence). This CDR3 contains 16 residues. V shed 5 bases and J 5 bases; nucleotides not matched to a gene: 3. The CDR3 bases are TGCGCCAGCAGTCCGGGACTAGCGGGAGGGAACAATGAGCAGTTCTTC. This codes for CASSPGLAGGNNEQFF.

J is TRBJ1-1 and V is TRBV2; the D gene is possibly TRBD1 (6 bases). The CDR3 has 13 residues. Trimming removed 6 bases from V and 3 bases from J, with 11 bases in between. From germline, CDR1 is SNHLY and CDR2 FYNNEI. This CDR3 is CASRRGGDTEAFF. The CDR3 nucleotides read TGTGCCAGCAGGAGGGGGGGCGACACTGAAGCTTTCTTT. Using reference TRBV2 and TRBJ1-1 for the parts outside the CDR3, the full variable domain is EPEVTQTPSHQVTQMGQEVILRCVPISNHLYFYWYRQILGQKVEFLVSFYNNEISEKSEIFDDQFSVERPDGSNFTLKIRSTKLEDSAMYFCASRRGGDTEAFFGQGTRLTVV.

This clone has at least ten counts. This chain uses TRBV4-3 with TRBJ2-2, with D perhaps matching TRBD2 (5 bases). This CDR3 is 15 amino acids long. V was trimmed by 4 bases and J by 5 bases, leaving 14 bases between them. CDR1 and CDR2 from the germline V gene are LGHNA and YSLEER. CDR3 nucleotide sequence: TGCGCCAGCAGCCTTACTAGAATCAGTACCGGGGAGCTGTTTTTT. Protein product: CASSLTRISTGELFF.

This clone has more than one count but fewer than ten. The V gene is TRBV15, the J gene TRBJ2-1, with a possible D match to TRBD1 (6 bases). V lost 4 bases and J 7 bases, leaving 20 bases between the germline ends. CDR1 LNHNV and CDR2 YYDKDF come from the germline V gene (reference sequence). The length of the CDR3 is 16 residues. CDR3 sequence reads: CATSKGDITGNNEQFF. The CDR3, as DNA: TGTGCCACCAGCAAAGGGGACATTACAGGGAATAATGAGCAGTTCTTC.

The V gene is TRBV5-4, the J gene TRBJ2-5, with 8 bases matching TRBD1. There are 14 residues in the CDR3. Unmatched junction bases numbered 0, after V lost 1 base and J lost 1 base. CDR1 SGHNT and CDR2 YYREEE come from the germline V gene (reference sequence). CDR3 loop: CASSLQGAQETQYF. The CDR3 DNA follows: TGTGCCAGCAGCTTGCAGGGGGCCCAAGAGACCCAGTACTTC.

The V gene is TRBV2, the J gene TRBJ1-5, with D possibly matching TRBD1 (5 bases). The germline V gene encodes CDR1 SNHLY and CDR2 FYNNEI. Trimming took off 3 bases at V and 7 bases at J, with 10 bases between the two ends. The CDR3 totals 13 residues. The CDR3 DNA is TGTGCCAGCAGTGATTCCGAGGGGCAGCCCCAGCATTTT. Translation gives CASSDSEGQPQHF. Full variable domain (rest looked up from reference TRBV2 and TRBJ1-5): EPEVTQTPSHQVTQMGQEVILRCVPISNHLYFYWYRQILGQKVEFLVSFYNNEISEKSEIFDDQFSVERPDGSNFTLKIRSTKLEDSAMYFCASSDSEGQPQHFGDGTRLSIL.

The sample holds many counts of this clone. The chain recombines TRBV9 with TRBJ2-7; 8 bases align to TRBD1. Germline loops: CDR1 SGDLS, CDR2 YYNGEE. V shed 5 bases, J shed 5 bases, and the junction held 12 bases outside the gene matches. The CDR3 sequence is 15 residues long. The CDR3 loop reads CASSPGTGKLHEQYF. The CDR3 nucleotides are TGTGCCAGCAGTCCCGGGACAGGAAAGCTCCACGAGCAGTACTTC.

This clone was observed a handful of times. The rearrangement joins TRBV6-1 to TRBJ2-2, with 7 bases fitting TRBD1. The CDR3 spans 14 residues. Germline assignment: CDR1 MNHNS and CDR2 SASEGT. Trimming removed 5 bases from V and 5 bases from J; junction bases left unmatched: 5. CDR3 coding DNA: TGTGCCAGCAGTAAGACGGGACAGACCGGGGAGCTGTTTTTT. This translates into CASSKTGQTGELFF.

This clone was found a few times. V gene TRBV11-2 combines with J gene TRBJ1-1, with unresolved D. The CDR3 is made up of 13 amino acids. From germline, CDR1 is SGHAT and CDR2 FQNNGV. V lost 5 bases to trimming and J lost 5 bases, with 12 bases between them. The CDR3 region is CASSPSRGTEAFF. Here the CDR3 DNA reads TGTGCCAGCAGCCCTTCCCGCGGGACTGAAGCTTTCTTT.

Here the CDR3 DNA reads TGCGCCAGCAGCCAAGAGGGCGGAGGCACGGCGACCCAGTACTTC. This sequence encodes CASSQEGGGTATQYF. The chain uses TRBV4-1 and TRBJ2-5; perhaps TRBD2 as D (5 bases). V was pared by 0 bases and J by 7 bases, with 15 bases between. The CDR3 length is 15 residues. Germline V gene data show CDR1 as MGHRA and CDR2 as YSYEKL.

The chain links TRBV7-9 to TRBJ2-7; TRBD2 might be the D (6 bases). The CDR3 has 14 residues. V dropped 5 bases and J dropped 6 bases, with 17 bases sitting between them. In germline, CDR1 is SEHNR, CDR2 FQNEAQ (reference sequence). DNA of the CDR3: TGTGCCAGCAGCACCGGCGGGACTGCCACCGAGCAGTACTTC. Protein: CASSTGGTATEQYF.

The V call is TRBV30, the J call TRBJ2-1; D might be TRBD1 (6 bases). The V gene lost 3 bases and the J gene lost 4 bases, with 16 bases spanning the gap. Germline assignment: CDR1 GTSNPN and CDR2 SVGIG (reference sequence). This CDR3 comprises 15 residues. CDR3 amino acids: CAWSVTGTAYNEQFF. For the CDR3, the DNA is TGTGCCTGGAGCGTCACAGGGACGGCGTACAATGAGCAGTTCTTC. The whole variable domain, remainder taken from reference TRBV30 and TRBJ2-1, is SQTIHQWPATLVQPVGSPLSLECTVEGTSNPNLYWYRQAAGRGLQLLFYSVGIGQISSEVPQNLSASRPQDRQFILSSKKLLLSDSGFYLCAWSVTGTAYNEQFFGPGTRLTVL.

This clone was seen only once. The chain has TRBV2 and TRBJ2-7; 7 nucleotides agree with TRBD1. Looked up from germline, CDR1 is SNHLY and CDR2 is FYNNEI. The CDR3 spans 11 residues. CDR3 sequence reads: CATGVNDEQYF. The CDR3 nucleotides are TGTGCAACAGGGGTTAACGACGAGCAGTACTTC.

The V gene is TRBV7-2, the J gene TRBJ2-1; no clear D gene. CDR1 and CDR2 (germline): SGHTA, FQGNSA. The V end was cut by 1 base, the J end by 6 bases, with 7 bases between. The CDR3 covers 13 residues. DNA of the CDR3: TGTGCCAGCAGCTTAGGGCGTAGCAATGAGCAGTTCTTC. Protein product: CASSLGRSNEQFF.

The rearrangement links TRBV18 to TRBJ2-6, with TRBD2 matching 14 bases. The V gene's germline CDR1 is KGHSH and CDR2 LQKENI. Losses at the gene ends were 2 bases for V and 0 bases for J; bases not matched to a gene: 6. The CDR3 totals 20 residues. The CDR3 coding sequence is TGTGCCAGCTCACCAGGACTAGCGGGAGGTTCCTACTCTGGGGCCAACGTCCTGACTTTC. It encodes CASSPGLAGGSYSGANVLTF. Using reference TRBV18 and TRBJ2-6 for the parts outside the CDR3, the full variable domain is NAGVMQNPRHLVRRRGQEARLRCSPMKGHSHVYWYRQLPEEGLKFMVYLQKENIIDESGMPKERFSAEFPKEGPSILRIQQVVRGDSAAYFCASSPGLAGGSYSGANVLTFGAGSRLTVL.

The chain couples TRBV9 to TRBJ2-6; maybe TRBD2 (6 bases). The CDR3 sequence is 19 residues long. The germline gives CDR1 SGDLS, CDR2 YYNGEE. Trimming pared 4 bases from V and 2 bases from J, leaving 22 bases between. In nucleotides, the CDR3 is TGTGCCAGCAGCCCCAGGACGAGCGGGTCGGTTACTGGGGCCAACGTCCTGACTTTC. Amino acids: CASSPRTSGSVTGANVLTF.

This clone was picked up a small number of times. The chain recombines TRBV28 with TRBJ1-5; D unresolved. Trimming cost V 7 bases and J 0 bases, with 19 bases left between them. This CDR3 contains 17 residues. Germline V gene sequence: CDR1 MDHEN, CDR2 SYDVKM. CDR3 amino acids: CASNTNGERFSNQPQHF. The DNA for the CDR3 is TGTGCCAGCAATACAAACGGGGAGAGGTTTAGCAATCAGCCCCAGCATTTT.

This clone has a single count. The chain is built from TRBV9 and TRBJ2-5; D may be TRBD2 (7 bases). Deletions cut 4 bases from V and 5 bases from J, with 15 bases between. This CDR3 has 14 residues. Germline CDR1 and CDR2: SGDLS and YYNGEE. CDR3 in DNA: TGTGCCAGCAGCATACAGGGAGGGGAGGAGACCCAGTACTTC. Protein: CASSIQGGEETQYF.

The chain uses TRBV29-1 and TRBJ2-1, with TRBD2 as a possible D gene (5 bases). Trimming took off 4 bases at V and 4 bases at J, with 14 bases between the two ends. The CDR3 length is 14 residues. Looked up from germline, CDR1 is SQVTM and CDR2 is ANQGSEA. CDR3 nucleotides: TGCAGCGTTGTTGACGGGAAGGGTTACAATGAGCAGTTCTTC. This gives the protein CSVVDGKGYNEQFF.

As for this clone: Other DNA variants within this sample encode the same CDR3. This sequence joins TRBV5-1 and TRBJ1-1; possibly TRBD1 for D (5 bases). CDR1 is SGHRS, CDR2 YFSETQ, per germline. The CDR3 contains 13 residues. The V and J ends lost 0 bases and 5 bases respectively, with 8 bases between them. CDR3 amino acids: CASSLEGNTEAFF. For the CDR3, the DNA is TGCGCCAGCAGCTTGGAGGGGAATACTGAAGCTTTCTTT.

Of note for this clone: Since no conserved phenylalanine or tryptophan closes the CDR3, a read error is the likely cause. The DNA is omitted, as the CDR3 cannot be located on it reliably, and the CDR3 follows TCRdb's listing. The V and J genes are TRBV29-1 and TRBJ1-1. The germline V gene has CDR1 SQVTM and CDR2 ANQGSEA. The CDR3 length is 8 residues, termini included. This chain's CDR3 is CSVEAGGV.

Concerning this clone: The identical CDR3 is also encoded by other nucleotide sequences in the sample. The chain links TRBV29-1 to TRBJ1-2; perhaps TRBD1 as D (5 bases). With 4 bases removed from V and 4 bases from J, the gap between germline ends came to 10 bases. Germline values: CDR1 SQVTM, CDR2 ANQGSEA. The CDR3 sequence is 12 residues long. This CDR3 reads CSVGGGVYGYTF. Written as DNA, the CDR3 is TGCAGCGTTGGGGGGGGAGTCTATGGCTACACCTTC.